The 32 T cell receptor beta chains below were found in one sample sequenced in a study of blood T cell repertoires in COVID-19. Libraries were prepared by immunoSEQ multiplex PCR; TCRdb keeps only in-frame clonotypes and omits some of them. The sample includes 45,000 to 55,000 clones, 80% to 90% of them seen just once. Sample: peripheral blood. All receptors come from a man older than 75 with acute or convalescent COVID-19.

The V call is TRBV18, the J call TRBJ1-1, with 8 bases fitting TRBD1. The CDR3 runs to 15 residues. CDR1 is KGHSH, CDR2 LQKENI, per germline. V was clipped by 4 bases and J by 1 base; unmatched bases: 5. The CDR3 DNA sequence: TGTGCCAGCTCACTTCCCGGGACAGGGAACACTGAAGCTTTCTTT. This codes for CASSLPGTGNTEAFF. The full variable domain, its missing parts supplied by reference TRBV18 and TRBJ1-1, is NAGVMQNPRHLVRRRGQEARLRCSPMKGHSHVYWYRQLPEEGLKFMVYLQKENIIDESGMPKERFSAEFPKEGPSILRIQQVVRGDSAAYFCASSLPGTGNTEAFFGQGTRLTVV.

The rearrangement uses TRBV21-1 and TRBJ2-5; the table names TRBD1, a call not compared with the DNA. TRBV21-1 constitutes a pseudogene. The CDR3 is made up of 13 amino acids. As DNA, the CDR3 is TGTGCCAGAATTCGACAGGGAGGAGAGACCCAGTACTTC. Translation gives CARIRQGGETQYF.

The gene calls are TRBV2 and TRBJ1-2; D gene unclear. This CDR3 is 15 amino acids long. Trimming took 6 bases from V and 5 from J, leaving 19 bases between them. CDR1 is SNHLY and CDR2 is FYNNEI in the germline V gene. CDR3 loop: CASSESGVMEYGYTF. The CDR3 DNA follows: TGTGCCAGCAGCGAATCAGGTGTAATGGAATATGGCTACACCTTC.

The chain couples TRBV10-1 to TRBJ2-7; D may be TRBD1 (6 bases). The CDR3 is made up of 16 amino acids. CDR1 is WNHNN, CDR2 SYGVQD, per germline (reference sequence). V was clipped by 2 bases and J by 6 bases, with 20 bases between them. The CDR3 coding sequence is TGCGCCAGCAGTGAGCCGCTCACTAGAACAGGGCCCGAGCAGTACTTC. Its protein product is CASSEPLTRTGPEQYF.

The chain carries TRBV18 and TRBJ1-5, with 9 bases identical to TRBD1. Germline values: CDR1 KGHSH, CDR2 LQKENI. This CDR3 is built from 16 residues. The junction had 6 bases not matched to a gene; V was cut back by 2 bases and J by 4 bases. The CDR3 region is CASSPIAGTGNQPQHF. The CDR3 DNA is TGTGCCAGCTCACCAATAGCCGGGACAGGGAATCAGCCCCAGCATTTT.

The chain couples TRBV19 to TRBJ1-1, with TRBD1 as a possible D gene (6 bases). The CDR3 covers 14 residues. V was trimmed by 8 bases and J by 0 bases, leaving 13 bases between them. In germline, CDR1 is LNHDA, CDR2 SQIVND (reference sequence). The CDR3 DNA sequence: TGTGCCAGTGGGGGGGCCAACATGAACACTGAAGCTTTCTTT. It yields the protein CASGGANMNTEAFF.

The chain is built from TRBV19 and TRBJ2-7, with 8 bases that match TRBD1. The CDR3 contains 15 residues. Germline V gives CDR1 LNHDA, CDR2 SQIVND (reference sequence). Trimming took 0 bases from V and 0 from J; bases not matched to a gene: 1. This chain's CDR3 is CASSIEQGVSYEQYF. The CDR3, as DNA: TGTGCCAGTAGTATAGAACAGGGGGTCTCCTACGAGCAGTACTTC.

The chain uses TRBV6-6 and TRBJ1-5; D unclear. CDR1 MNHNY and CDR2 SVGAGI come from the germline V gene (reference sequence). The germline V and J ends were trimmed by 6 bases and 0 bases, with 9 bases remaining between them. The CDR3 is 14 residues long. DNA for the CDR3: TGTGCCAGCAGGGAGAAGTATAGCAATCAGCCCCAGCATTTT. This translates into CASREKYSNQPQHF.

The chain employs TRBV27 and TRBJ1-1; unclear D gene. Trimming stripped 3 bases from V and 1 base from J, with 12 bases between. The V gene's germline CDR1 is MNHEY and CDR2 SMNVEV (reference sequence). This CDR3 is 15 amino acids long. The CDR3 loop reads CASSFSTLGNTEAFF. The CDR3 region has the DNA TGTGCCAGCAGTTTTTCGACTCTCGGGAACACTGAAGCTTTCTTT.

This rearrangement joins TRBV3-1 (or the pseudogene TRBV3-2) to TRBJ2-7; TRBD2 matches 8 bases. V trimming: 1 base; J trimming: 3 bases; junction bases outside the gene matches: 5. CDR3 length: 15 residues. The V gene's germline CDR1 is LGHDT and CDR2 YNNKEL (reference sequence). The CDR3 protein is CASSQAGGPIYEQYF. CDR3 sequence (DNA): TGTGCCAGCAGCCAAGCGGGGGGGCCGATCTACGAGCAGTACTTC.

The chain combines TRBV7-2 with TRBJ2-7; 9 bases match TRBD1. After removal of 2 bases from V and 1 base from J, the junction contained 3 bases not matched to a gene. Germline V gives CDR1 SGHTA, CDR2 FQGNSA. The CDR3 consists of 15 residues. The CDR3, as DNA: TGTGCCAGCAGCTTACGGACAGGGGCATCCTACGAGCAGTACTTC. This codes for CASSLRTGASYEQYF.

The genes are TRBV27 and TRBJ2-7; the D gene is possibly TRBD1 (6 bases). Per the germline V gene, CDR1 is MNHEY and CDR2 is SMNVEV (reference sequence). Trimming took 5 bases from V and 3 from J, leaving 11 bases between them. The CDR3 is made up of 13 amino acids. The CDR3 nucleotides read TGTGCCAGCAGTAGCTCGGACAGCTACGAGCAGTACTTC. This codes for CASSSSDSYEQYF.

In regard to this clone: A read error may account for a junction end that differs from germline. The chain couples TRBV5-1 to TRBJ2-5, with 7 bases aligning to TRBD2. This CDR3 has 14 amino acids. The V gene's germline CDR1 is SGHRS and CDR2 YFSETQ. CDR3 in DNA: TGCGCCAACAGCTTTAGCGGGTCAAGGGAGACCCAGTACTTC. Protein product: CANSFSGSRETQYF.

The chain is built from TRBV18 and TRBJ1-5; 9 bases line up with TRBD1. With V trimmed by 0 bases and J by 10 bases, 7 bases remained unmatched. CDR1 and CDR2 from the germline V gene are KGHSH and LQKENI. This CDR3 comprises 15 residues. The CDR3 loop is CASSPPPGQGTPQHF. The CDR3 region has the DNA TGTGCCAGCTCACCACCCCCGGGACAGGGTACTCCCCAGCATTTT.

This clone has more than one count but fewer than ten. The CDR3 region is CASSLGWAPGASTDTQYF. Written as DNA, the CDR3 is TGTGCCAGCAGCTTAGGCTGGGCGCCAGGGGCTAGCACAGATACGCAGTATTTT. This chain connects TRBV11-3 to TRBJ2-3, with D possibly TRBD1 on 6 matching bases. Trimming stripped 1 base from V and 0 bases from J, with 17 bases between. The germline gives CDR1 SGHNT, CDR2 YENEEA. There are 18 residues in the CDR3.

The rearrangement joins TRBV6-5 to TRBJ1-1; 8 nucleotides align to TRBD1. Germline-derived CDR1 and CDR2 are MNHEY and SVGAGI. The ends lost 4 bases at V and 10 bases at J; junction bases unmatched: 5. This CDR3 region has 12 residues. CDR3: CASSSGGGRAFF. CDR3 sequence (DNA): TGTGCCAGCAGTTCAGGGGGCGGACGAGCTTTCTTT.

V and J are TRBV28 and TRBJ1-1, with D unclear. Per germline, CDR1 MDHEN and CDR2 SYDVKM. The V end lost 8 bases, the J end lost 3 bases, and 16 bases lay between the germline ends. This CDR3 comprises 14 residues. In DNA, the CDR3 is TGTGCCAGCCAAACCCCCTACCTGCACACTGAAGCTTTCTTT. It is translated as CASQTPYLHTEAFF.

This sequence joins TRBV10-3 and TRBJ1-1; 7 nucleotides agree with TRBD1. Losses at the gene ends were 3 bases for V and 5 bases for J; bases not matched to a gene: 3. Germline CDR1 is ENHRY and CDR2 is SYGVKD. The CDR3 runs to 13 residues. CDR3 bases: TGTGCCATCAGTGAACAGGGGCGAACTGAAGCTTTCTTT. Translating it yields CAISEQGRTEAFF.

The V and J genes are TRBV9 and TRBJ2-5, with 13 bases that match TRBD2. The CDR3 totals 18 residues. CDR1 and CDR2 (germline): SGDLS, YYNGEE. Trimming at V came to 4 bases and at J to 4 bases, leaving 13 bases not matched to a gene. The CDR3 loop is CASSPAPTSGGTGETQYF. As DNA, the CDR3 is TGTGCCAGCAGCCCTGCCCCGACTAGCGGGGGGACAGGAGAGACCCAGTACTTC.

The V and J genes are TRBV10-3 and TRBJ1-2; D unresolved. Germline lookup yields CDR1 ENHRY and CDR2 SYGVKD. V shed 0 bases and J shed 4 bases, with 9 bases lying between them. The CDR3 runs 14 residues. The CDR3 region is CAISESIGSYGYTF. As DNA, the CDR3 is TGTGCCATCAGTGAGTCGATTGGCAGCTATGGCTACACCTTC.

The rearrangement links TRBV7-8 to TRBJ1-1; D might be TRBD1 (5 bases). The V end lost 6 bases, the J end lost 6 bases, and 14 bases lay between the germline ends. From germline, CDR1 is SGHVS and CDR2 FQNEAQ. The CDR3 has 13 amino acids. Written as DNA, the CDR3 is TGTGCCAGCAGAGGGGCCGGGAGCCCTGAAGCTTTCTTT. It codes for CASRGAGSPEAFF. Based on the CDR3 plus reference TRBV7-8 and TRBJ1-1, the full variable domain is GAGVSQSPRYKVAKRGQDVALRCDPISGHVSLFWYQQALGQGPEFLTYFQNEAQLDKSGLPSDRFFAERPEGSVSTLKIQRTQQEDSAVYLCASRGAGSPEAFFGQGTRLTVV.

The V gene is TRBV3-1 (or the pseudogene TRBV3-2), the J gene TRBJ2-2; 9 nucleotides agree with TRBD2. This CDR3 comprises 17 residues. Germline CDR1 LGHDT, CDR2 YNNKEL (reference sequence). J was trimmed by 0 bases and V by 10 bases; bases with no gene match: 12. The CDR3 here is CATHRQRGASNTGELFF. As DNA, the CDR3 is TGTGCCACACACAGGCAGCGGGGGGCCTCGAACACCGGGGAGCTGTTTTTT.

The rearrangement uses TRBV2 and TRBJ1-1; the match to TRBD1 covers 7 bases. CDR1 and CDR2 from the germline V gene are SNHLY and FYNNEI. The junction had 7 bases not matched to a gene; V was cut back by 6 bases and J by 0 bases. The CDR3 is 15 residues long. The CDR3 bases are TGTGCCAGCAGACCCGGGACAGCTATGAACACTGAAGCTTTCTTT. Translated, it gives CASRPGTAMNTEAFF.

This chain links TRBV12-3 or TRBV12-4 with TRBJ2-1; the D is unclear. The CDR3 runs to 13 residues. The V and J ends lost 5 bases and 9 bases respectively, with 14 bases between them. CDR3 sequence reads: CASSPTSSGEQFF. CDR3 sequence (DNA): TGTGCCAGCAGTCCGACCTCTAGTGGTGAGCAGTTCTTC.

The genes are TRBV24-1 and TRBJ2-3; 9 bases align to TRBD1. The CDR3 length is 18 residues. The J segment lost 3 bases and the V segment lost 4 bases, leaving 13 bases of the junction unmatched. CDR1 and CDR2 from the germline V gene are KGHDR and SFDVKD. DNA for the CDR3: TGTGCCACCAGTGACGGGGGGAAACAGGGGGCGGGGACAGATACGCAGTATTTT. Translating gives CATSDGGKQGAGTDTQYF.

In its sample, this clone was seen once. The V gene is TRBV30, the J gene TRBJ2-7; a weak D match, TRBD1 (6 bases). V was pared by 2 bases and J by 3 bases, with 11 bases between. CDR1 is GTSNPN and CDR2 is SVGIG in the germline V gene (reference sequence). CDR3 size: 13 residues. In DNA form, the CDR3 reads TGTGCCTGGAGTCCGGGACACGTCTACGAGCAGTACTTC. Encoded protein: CAWSPGHVYEQYF.

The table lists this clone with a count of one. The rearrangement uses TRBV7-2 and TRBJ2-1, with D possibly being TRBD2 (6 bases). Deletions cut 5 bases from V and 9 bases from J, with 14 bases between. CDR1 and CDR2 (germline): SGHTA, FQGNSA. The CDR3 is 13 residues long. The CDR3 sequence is CASSGTPGGEQFF. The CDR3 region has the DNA TGTGCCAGCAGCGGGACTCCTGGGGGTGAGCAGTTCTTC. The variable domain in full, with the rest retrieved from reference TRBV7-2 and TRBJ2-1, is GAGVSQSPSNKVTEKGKDVELRCDPISGHTALYWYRQSLGQGLEFLIYFQGNSAPDKSGLPSDRFSAERTGGSVSTLTIQRTQQEDSAVYLCASSGTPGGEQFFGPGTRLTVL.

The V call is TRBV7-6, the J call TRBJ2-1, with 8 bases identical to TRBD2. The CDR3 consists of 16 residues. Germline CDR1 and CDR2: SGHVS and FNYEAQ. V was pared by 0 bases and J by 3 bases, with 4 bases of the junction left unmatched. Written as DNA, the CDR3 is TGTGCCAGCAGCTTAGCCACGAGCGGGGGCTACAATGAGCAGTTCTTC. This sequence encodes CASSLATSGGYNEQFF.

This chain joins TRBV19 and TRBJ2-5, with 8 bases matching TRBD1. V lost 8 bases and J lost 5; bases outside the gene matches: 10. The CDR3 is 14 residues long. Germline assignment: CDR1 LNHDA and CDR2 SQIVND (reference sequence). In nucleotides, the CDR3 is TGTGCCAGTGGGCAGGGGGCGCTTTCGGAGACCCAGTACTTC. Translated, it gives CASGQGALSETQYF.

CDR3 region: CASIPGQNTGELFF. The DNA of the CDR3 is TGTGCCAGCATTCCGGGACAAAACACCGGGGAGCTGTTTTTT. The chain uses TRBV2 and TRBJ2-2; weak D call: TRBD1 (6 bases). The CDR3 length is 14 residues. Germline V gene sequence: CDR1 SNHLY, CDR2 FYNNEI. Trimming stripped 7 bases from V and 2 bases from J, with 11 bases between.

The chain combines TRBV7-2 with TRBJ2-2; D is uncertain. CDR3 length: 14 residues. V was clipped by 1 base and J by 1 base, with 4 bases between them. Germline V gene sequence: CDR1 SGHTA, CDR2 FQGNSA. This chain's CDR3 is CASSLVLNTGELFF. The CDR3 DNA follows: TGTGCCAGCAGCTTAGTTCTGAACACCGGGGAGCTGTTTTTT.

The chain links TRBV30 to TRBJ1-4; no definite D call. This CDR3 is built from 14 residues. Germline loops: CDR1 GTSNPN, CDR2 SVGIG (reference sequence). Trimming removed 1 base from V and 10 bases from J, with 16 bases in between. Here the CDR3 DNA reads TGTGCCTGGAGTGCGTACACCTCTGTTGGAAAACTGTTTTTT. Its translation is CAWSAYTSVGKLFF.